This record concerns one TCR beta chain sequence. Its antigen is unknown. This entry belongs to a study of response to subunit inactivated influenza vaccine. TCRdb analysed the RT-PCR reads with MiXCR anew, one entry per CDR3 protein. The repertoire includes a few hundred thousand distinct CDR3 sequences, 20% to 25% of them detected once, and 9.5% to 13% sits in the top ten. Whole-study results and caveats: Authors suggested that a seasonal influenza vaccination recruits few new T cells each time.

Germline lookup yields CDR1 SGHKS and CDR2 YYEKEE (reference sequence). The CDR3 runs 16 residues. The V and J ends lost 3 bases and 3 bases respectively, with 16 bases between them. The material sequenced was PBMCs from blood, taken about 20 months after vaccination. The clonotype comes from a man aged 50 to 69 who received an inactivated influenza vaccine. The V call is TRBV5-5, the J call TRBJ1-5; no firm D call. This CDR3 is CASSSGRGSSNQPQHF. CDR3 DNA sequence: TGTGCCAGCAGCTCTGGTCGCGGGTCCTCCAATCAGCCCCAGCATTTT.